This entry lists 10 T cell receptor beta chains sequenced from one sample in a study of blood T cell repertoires in COVID-19. Here immunoSEQ multiplex PCR was the method, and the copy in TCRdb shows in-frame clones only, minus some. The top ten clones hold over 5.5% of a sample with 55,000 to 80,000 clones, just under 95% of them seen once. The sequenced sample consisted of peripheral blood. The receptors shown here come from a human donor in a cohort sampled during active COVID-19.

The rearrangement joins TRBV19 to TRBJ1-6; tentative D call: TRBD1 (5 bases). Germline CDR1 LNHDA, CDR2 SQIVND (reference sequence). Between the trimmed V and J ends, which lost 7 bases and 9 bases, there was a span of 19 bases. The CDR3 totals 15 residues. The DNA for the CDR3 is TGTGCCAGTATCTCGTCGGCAGGGCGCAGTTCACCCCTCCACTTT. Protein: CASISSAGRSSPLHF.

The chain employs TRBV6-6 and TRBJ1-2; maybe TRBD1 (5 bases). This CDR3 contains 15 residues. Trimming pared 6 bases from V and 3 bases from J, leaving 17 bases between. Germline V gives CDR1 MNHNY, CDR2 SVGAGI (reference sequence). In DNA, the CDR3 is TGTGCCAGCAGAGTCCAGGGCGCGGGACACTATGGCTACACCTTC. This translates into CASRVQGAGHYGYTF.

This clone was recorded once. This CDR3 is CASRTSTENTEAFF. The CDR3 DNA follows: TGTGCCAGTAGGACGTCGACAGAGAACACTGAAGCTTTCTTT. The rearrangement uses TRBV19 and TRBJ1-1, with D tentatively TRBD1 (5 bases). From germline, CDR1 is LNHDA and CDR2 SQIVND (reference sequence). Trimming removed 6 bases at V and 1 base at J, with 12 bases between. CDR3 length equals 14 residues.

This clone showed up just once. The CDR3: CASSIGPGNEQFF. The CDR3 nucleotides read TGTGCCAGTAGTATAGGTCCGGGAAATGAGCAGTTCTTC. V is TRBV19 and J is TRBJ2-1; D is perhaps TRBD2 (5 bases). Germline CDR1 LNHDA, CDR2 SQIVND (reference sequence). This CDR3 is 13 amino acids long. V was shortened by 1 base and J by 7 bases, with 8 bases between the two germline ends.

The table lists this clone with a count of one. CDR3 nucleotide sequence: TGTGCCAGCAGCGTGGACAGGGGGGGACACCTTAGCAATCAGCCCCAGCATTTT. It yields the protein CASSVDRGGHLSNQPQHF. This rearrangement joins TRBV7-2 to TRBJ1-5, with 10 bases identical to TRBD1. Germline V gene sequence: CDR1 SGHTA, CDR2 FQGNSA. CDR3 length equals 18 residues. The V segment lost 5 bases and the J segment 0 bases; nucleotides outside the gene matches: 10.

The chain has TRBV11-1 and TRBJ2-2; 12 bases agree with TRBD1. Germline V lookup: CDR1 SGHAT, CDR2 FQDESV (reference sequence). CDR3 length: 16 amino acids. V lost 5 bases to trimming and J lost 6 bases; unmatched junction nucleotides: 7. The chain's CDR3 is CASSIGDRGLAGELFF. The CDR3 bases are TGTGCCAGCAGCATAGGGGACAGGGGGCTGGCCGGGGAGCTGTTTTTT.

The CDR3: CASSQPPGTSRADTQYF. CDR3 nucleotides: TGTGCCAGCAGCCAACCGCCCGGGACTAGCAGAGCAGATACGCAGTATTTT. The chain carries TRBV3-1 (or the pseudogene TRBV3-2) and TRBJ2-3; 9 bases map to TRBD2. Germline values: CDR1 LGHDT, CDR2 YNNKEL (reference sequence). Trimming took 2 bases from V and 4 from J; bases not matched to a gene: 10. The CDR3 totals 17 residues.

V and J are TRBV3-1 (or the pseudogene TRBV3-2) and TRBJ1-3, with a possible D match to TRBD1 (6 bases). V shed 5 bases and J shed 0 bases, with 17 bases lying between them. CDR1 and CDR2 (germline): LGHDT, YNNKEL (reference sequence). This CDR3 is built from 17 residues. The CDR3 protein is CASSKMGHPFSGNTIYF. The CDR3 DNA reads as TGTGCCAGCAGCAAGATGGGACATCCTTTCTCTGGAAACACCATATATTTT.

This chain joins TRBV28 and TRBJ1-5; maybe TRBD1 (6 bases). Germline values: CDR1 MDHEN, CDR2 SYDVKM. With 6 bases removed from V and 4 bases from J, the gap between germline ends came to 16 bases. This CDR3 has 15 residues. This CDR3 is CASSLQGLGNQPQHF. The CDR3 coding sequence is TGTGCCAGCAGCTTACAGGGATTAGGTAATCAGCCCCAGCATTTT.

This clone turned up a few times. The CDR3 loop reads CASIRQADSGNTIYF. The DNA for the CDR3 is TGTGCCAGCATCCGTCAGGCCGACTCTGGAAACACCATATATTTT. This sequence joins TRBV2 and TRBJ1-3; no reliable D call. The CDR3 is 15 amino acids. CDR1 SNHLY and CDR2 FYNNEI come from the germline V gene. V dropped 7 bases and J dropped 0 bases, with 13 bases sitting between them.